A selection of T cell receptor beta chains follows, all from one sample in a study of blood T cell repertoires in COVID-19. TCRdb keeps only in-frame clones here, not all; method: immunoSEQ multiplex PCR. The sample shows more than 40,000 clones, 86% of them seen only once. Sequenced sample: peripheral blood. The receptor source for this set is a woman aged 80 or older with acute or convalescent COVID-19. CDR3s include the opening cysteine and the closing phenylalanine or tryptophan. A D gene is named only where the DNA matches it firmly. A clone size is listed for some rows: how often the clone was seen (once, few, many), or a class if it is expanded.

abundance	v_gene	j_gene	d_gene	CDR3aa	CDR3nt
.	TRBV6-5	TRBJ2-5	TRBD1	CASSTSQGREETQYF	TGTGCCAGCAGCACCTCACAGGGGCGTGAAGAGACCCAGTACTTC
few	TRBV3-1/TRBV3-2	TRBJ1-3	.	CASSPSRFGGPLSGNTIYF	TGTGCCAGCAGCCCTAGTAGGTTCGGAGGGCCCCTCTCTGGAAACACCATATATTTT
once	TRBV5-1	TRBJ1-2	.	CASSLGGPANYGYTF	TGCGCCAGCAGCTTGGGAGGGCCCGCTAACTATGGCTACACCTTC
.	TRBV12-5	TRBJ2-7	TRBD1	CASGRDRGYEQYF	TGTGCTAGTGGCCGGGACAGGGGGTACGAGCAGTACTTC
.	TRBV9	TRBJ1-5	.	CASSPRTLSCNQPQHF	TGTGCCAGCAGCCCACGGACACTGTCGTGCAATCAGCCCCAGCATTTT
.	TRBV7-9	TRBJ1-1	.	CASSQGGSNTEAFF	TGTGCCAGCAGCCAAGGGGGTTCGAACACTGAAGCTTTCTTT
.	TRBV5-1	TRBJ2-5	TRBD2	CASRGGTSLSQYF	TGCGCCAGCAGGGGGGGGACCAGCCTTTCCCAGTACTTC
.	TRBV10-3	TRBJ2-7	.	CAISEAEAGQYF	TGTGCCATCAGTGAGGCGGAGGCAGGGCAGTACTTC
.	TRBV24-1	TRBJ1-1	.	CATSDLSGTSEAEAFF	TGTGCCACCAGTGATTTGTCCGGGACATCAGAAGCTGAAGCTTTCTTT
.	TRBV2	TRBJ2-7	.	CASSASTYEQYF	TGTGCCAGCAGTGCCTCAACATACGAGCAGTACTTC
.	TRBV10-3	TRBJ1-4	.	CASMGGAGEKLFF	TGTGCCTCAATGGGAGGGGCCGGTGAAAAACTGTTTTTT
.	TRBV19	TRBJ1-1	.	CASSILSGHHLGAFF	TGTGCCAGTAGTATCTTGTCAGGACACCACTTGGGAGCTTTCTTT
.	TRBV19	TRBJ1-2	TRBD1	CASSSGTGFDGYTF	TGTGCCAGTAGTTCTGGGACAGGGTTTGATGGCTACACCTTC
.	TRBV9	TRBJ1-5	.	CASSEGEGVFGPQHF	TGTGCCAGCAGCGAGGGAGAGGGGGTTTTTGGGCCCCAGCATTTT
.	TRBV19	TRBJ2-2	.	CASSGSANTGELFF	TGTGCCAGTAGTGGCTCTGCGAACACCGGGGAGCTGTTTTTT
.	TRBV6-6	TRBJ1-1	.	CAVTGGAMSTEAFF	TGTGCCGTAACCGGGGGGGCTATGAGCACTGAAGCTTTCTTT
.	TRBV6-6	TRBJ2-3	TRBD2	CASSYPKAGDTDTQYF	TGTGCCAGCAGTTACCCAAAAGCGGGGGACACAGATACGCAGTATTTT
.	TRBV3-1/TRBV3-2	TRBJ2-7	TRBD2	CASSPSWAGDYEQYF	TGTGCCAGCAGCCCGTCTTGGGCGGGGGACTACGAGCAGTACTTC
.	TRBV6-7	TRBJ1-2	TRBD1	CASSYLQGVYGYTF	TGTGCCAGCAGTTACTTACAGGGGGTCTATGGCTACACCTTC
.	TRBV30	TRBJ1-6	.	CAWSIPSWSAYNSPLHF	TGTGCCTGGAGTATACCAAGCTGGAGTGCCTATAATTCACCCCTCCACTTT
.	TRBV6-5	TRBJ1-2	.	CASSSTPGGQGYGYTF	TGTGCCAGCAGTTCCACTCCCGGGGGGCAGGGCTATGGCTACACCTTC
.	TRBV21-1	TRBJ2-3	.	CASSSPGLGLAGAHLGTDTQYF	TGTGCCAGCAGCAGCCCGGGGCTTGGACTAGCGGGGGCCCACCTGGGAACAGATACGCAGTATTTT
.	TRBV5-1	TRBJ1-6	TRBD1	CASRPTQGAGGNSPLHF	TGCGCCAGCAGACCTACACAGGGGGCAGGGGGAAATTCACCCCTCCACTTT
.	TRBV7-8	TRBJ1-5	.	CASSHPAGNNQPQHF	TGTGCCAGCAGCCATCCAGCGGGGAACAATCAGCCCCAGCATTTT
.	TRBV7-3	TRBJ1-2	.	CASSSTPGVHGYTF	TGTGCCAGCAGCTCCACTCCGGGTGTCCATGGCTACACCTTC
.	TRBV18	TRBJ1-4	.	CASSPPTATNEKLFF	TGTGCCAGCTCACCACCGACAGCTACTAATGAAAAACTGTTTTTT
.	TRBV4-2	TRBJ2-7	TRBD2	CASSLRLAGDIEQYF	TGTGCCAGCAGCCTCCGACTAGCGGGGGATATTGAGCAGTACTTC
.	TRBV5-5	TRBJ1-5	TRBD1	CASSHTGGSNQPQHF	TGTGCCAGCAGTCATACAGGGGGCAGCAATCAGCCCCAGCATTTT
once	TRBV6-1	TRBJ1-6	.	CASSEGGGARYGFYNSPLHF	TGTGCCAGCAGTGAAGGGGGAGGGGCGCGATACGGATTCTATAATTCACCCCTCCACTTT